This T cell receptor (beta chain) was sequenced during a study of T-cell memory formation after mild COVID-19. Overall study context: There were largely donor-specific TCR clusters. Overall study results and limits: Proof of SARS-CoV-2 specificity was absent for the second-wave clones that crested on day 37.

This clonotype has just a few counts. Its antigen is currently unknown. One entry per CDR3 protein, called by TCRdb with MiXCR from the 5' RACE reads. The sample consists of fewer than 150,000 distinct CDR3 sequences, over 15% of them appearing once. Germline trimming cut 4 bases from V and 8 bases from J; bases unmatched to any gene: 3. Germline loops: CDR1 PRHDT, CDR2 FYEKMQ (reference sequence). This CDR3 contains 14 residues. This clonotype was obtained from a man between 18 and 35 years old who had mild COVID-19 (a few samples of this study predate the infection). Cell type and time point are not known. The rearrangement uses TRBV13 and TRBJ1-6; TRBD1 matches at 9 bases. The sequenced material came from PBMCs or a T cell subset sorted from them (not recorded which). The CDR3 bases are TGTGCCAGCAGCTCCCGGGACAGGGATTCACCCCTCCACTTT. As protein: CASSSRDRDSPLHF.